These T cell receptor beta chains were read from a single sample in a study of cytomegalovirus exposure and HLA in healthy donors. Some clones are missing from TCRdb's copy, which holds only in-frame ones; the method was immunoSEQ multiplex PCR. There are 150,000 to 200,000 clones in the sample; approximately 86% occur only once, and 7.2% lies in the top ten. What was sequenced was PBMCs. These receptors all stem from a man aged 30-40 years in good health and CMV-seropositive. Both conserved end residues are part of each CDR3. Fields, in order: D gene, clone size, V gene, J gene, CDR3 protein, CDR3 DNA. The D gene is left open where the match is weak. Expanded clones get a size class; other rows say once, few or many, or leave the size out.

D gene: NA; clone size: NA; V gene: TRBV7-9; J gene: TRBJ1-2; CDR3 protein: CASSSGGSRGYTF; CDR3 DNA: TGTGCCAGCAGCTCCGGGGGGTCGCGGGGCTACACCTTC
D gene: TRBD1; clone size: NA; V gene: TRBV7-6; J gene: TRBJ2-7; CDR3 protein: CASSLGTGTREQYF; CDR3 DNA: TGTGCCAGCAGCTTAGGGACAGGGACGAGGGAGCAGTACTTC
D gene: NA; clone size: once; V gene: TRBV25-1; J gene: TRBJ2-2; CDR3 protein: CASSESRAPNTGELFF; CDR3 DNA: TGTGCCAGCAGTGAATCGAGGGCACCGAACACCGGGGAGCTGTTTTTT
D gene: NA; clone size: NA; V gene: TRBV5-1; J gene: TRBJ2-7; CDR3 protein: CASSFGGGFEQYF; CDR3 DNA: TGCGCCAGCAGCTTTGGAGGGGGCTTCGAGCAGTACTTC
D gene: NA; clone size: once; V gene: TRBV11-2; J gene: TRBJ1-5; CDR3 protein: CASSQAGGNQPQHF; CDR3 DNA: TGTGCCAGCAGCCAAGCAGGGGGCAATCAGCCCCAGCATTTT
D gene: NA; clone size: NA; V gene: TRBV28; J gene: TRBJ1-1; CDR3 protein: CASSSPKVSTEAFF; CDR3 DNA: TGTGCCAGCAGCTCCCCCAAAGTTAGCACTGAAGCTTTCTTT
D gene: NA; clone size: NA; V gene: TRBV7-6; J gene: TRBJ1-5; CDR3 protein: CASSRQLNQPQHF; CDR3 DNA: TGTGCCAGCAGCCGACAGTTAAATCAGCCCCAGCATTTT
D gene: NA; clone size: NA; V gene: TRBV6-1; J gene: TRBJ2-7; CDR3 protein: CASSESYEQYF; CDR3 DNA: TGTGCCAGCAGTGAAAGCTACGAGCAGTACTTC
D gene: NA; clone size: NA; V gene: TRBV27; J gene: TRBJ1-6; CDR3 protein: CASSLISSAANSPLHF; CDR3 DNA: TGTGCCAGCAGTTTAATCTCCTCCGCAGCAAATTCACCCCTCCACTTT
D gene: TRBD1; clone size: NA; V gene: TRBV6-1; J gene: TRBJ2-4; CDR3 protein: CASRQGAIAKNIQYF; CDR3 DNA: TGTGCCAGCAGGCAGGGGGCGATAGCCAAAAACATTCAGTACTTC
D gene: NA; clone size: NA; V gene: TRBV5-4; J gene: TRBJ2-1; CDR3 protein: CASSAMLGNNEQFF; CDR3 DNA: TGTGCCAGCAGCGCAATGCTAGGCAACAATGAGCAGTTCTTC
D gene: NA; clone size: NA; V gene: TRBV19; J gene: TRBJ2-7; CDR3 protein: CATAPGDSYEQYF; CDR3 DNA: TGTGCCACTGCCCCGGGGGACTCCTACGAGCAGTACTTC
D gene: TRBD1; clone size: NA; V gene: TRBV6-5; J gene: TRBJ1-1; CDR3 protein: CASSFGQGVFAEAFF; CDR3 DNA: TGTGCCAGCAGTTTCGGACAGGGAGTCTTCGCTGAAGCTTTCTTT
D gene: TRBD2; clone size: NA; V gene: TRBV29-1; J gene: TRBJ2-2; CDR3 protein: CSETRLAANTGELFF; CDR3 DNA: TGCAGCGAAACCCGGCTAGCGGCCAACACCGGGGAGCTGTTTTTT
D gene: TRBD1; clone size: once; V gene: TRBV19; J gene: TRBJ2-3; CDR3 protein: CASSYTPRDSYTQYF; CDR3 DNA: TGTGCCAGTAGCTACACCCCCCGGGACAGTTATACGCAGTATTTT
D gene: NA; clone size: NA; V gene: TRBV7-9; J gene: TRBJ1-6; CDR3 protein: CASSLVTPGGSPLHF; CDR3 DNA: TGTGCCAGCAGCTTAGTGACCCCCGGGGGTTCACCCCTCCACTTT
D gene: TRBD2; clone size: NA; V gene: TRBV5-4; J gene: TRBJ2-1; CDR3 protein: CASSLERGPRGEQFF; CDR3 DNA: TGTGCCAGCAGCTTAGAGCGGGGGCCGCGTGGTGAGCAGTTCTTC
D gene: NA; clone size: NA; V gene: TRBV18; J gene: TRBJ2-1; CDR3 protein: CASSPFGSSFNEQFF; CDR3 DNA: TGTGCCAGCTCACCGTTCGGGAGTAGCTTCAATGAGCAGTTCTTC
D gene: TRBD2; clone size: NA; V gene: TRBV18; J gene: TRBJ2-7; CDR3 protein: CASSQGGSGLYEQYF; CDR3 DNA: TGTGCCAGCTCACAGGGCGGTAGCGGGCTCTACGAGCAGTACTTC
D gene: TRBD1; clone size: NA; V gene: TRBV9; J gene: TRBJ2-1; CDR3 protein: CASSRGRNEQFF; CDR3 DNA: TGTGCCAGCAGTAGGGGGCGTAATGAGCAGTTCTTC
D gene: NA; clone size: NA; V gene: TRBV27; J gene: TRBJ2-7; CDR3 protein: CASSLSGREHYEQYF; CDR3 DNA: TGTGCCAGCAGTTTATCGGGTCGGGAACACTACGAGCAGTACTTC
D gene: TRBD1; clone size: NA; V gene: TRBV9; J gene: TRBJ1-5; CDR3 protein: CASSVEDRVSPQHF; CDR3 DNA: TGTGCCAGCAGCGTAGAGGACAGGGTGTCGCCCCAGCATTTT
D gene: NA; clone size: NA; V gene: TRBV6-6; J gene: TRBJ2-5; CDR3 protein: CASSYPAGGGETQYF; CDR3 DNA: TGTGCCAGCAGTTACCCGGCAGGGGGAGGCGAGACCCAGTACTTC
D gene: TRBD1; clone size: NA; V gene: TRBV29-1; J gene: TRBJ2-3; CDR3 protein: CSVEDRAIFTQYF; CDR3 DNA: TGCAGCGTTGAGGACAGGGCCATTTTCACGCAGTATTTT
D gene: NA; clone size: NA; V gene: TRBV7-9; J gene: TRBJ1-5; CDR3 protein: CASSLGRGDQPQHF; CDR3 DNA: TGTGCCAGCAGCTTAGGGCGGGGCGATCAGCCCCAGCATTTT
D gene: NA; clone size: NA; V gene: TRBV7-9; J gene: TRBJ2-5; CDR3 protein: CASSLAGRRSEETQYF; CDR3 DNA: TGTGCCAGCAGCTTAGCGGGTCGGAGGAGCGAAGAGACCCAGTACTTC
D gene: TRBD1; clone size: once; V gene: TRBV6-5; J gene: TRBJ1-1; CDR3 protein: CASIPRGRPEAFF; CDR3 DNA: TGTGCCAGCATCCCCAGGGGGCGGCCTGAAGCTTTCTTT
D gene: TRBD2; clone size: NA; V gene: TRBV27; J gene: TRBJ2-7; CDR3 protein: CASSPFRGAYEQYF; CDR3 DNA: TGTGCCAGCAGCCCTTTTCGGGGGGCCTACGAGCAGTACTTC